This TCR beta chain is from a study of blood T cell repertoires in COVID-19. At the level of the study: COVID-19 samples, acute and convalescent, were from the United States, Italy and Spain.

V shed 4 bases and J 6 bases; nucleotides not matched to a gene: 4. Germline V gene sequence: CDR1 LGHDT, CDR2 YNNKEL (reference sequence). This CDR3 region has 13 residues. Per the original data handling: From reference gene primer amplification, estimates of nucleated cell counts were derived. Generated by immunoSEQ multiplex PCR, the TCRdb table keeps only in-frame clones and is missing some. D and trimming come from the DNA, and the V and J calls and clone size come from that table. The table records over 200,000 clones, around 80% of them present only once. This chain joins TRBV3-1 (or the pseudogene TRBV3-2) and TRBJ1-1; 8 bases agree with TRBD1. Sequencing was performed on peripheral blood. The origin of this receptor is a man aged 40-50 years with active or convalescent COVID-19. The CDR3 DNA is TGTGCCAGCAGCCTCAGGGGGCCAGCTGAAGCTTTCTTT. This gives the protein CASSLRGPAEAFF.